These T cell receptor beta chains were read from a single sample in a study of vaccination and CD4 T cells after COVID-19. TCRdb re-analysed the PCR reads in MiXCR, keeping a single row per CDR3 protein. The sample includes over 15,000 distinct CDR3 sequences, around half of them seen just once. No antigens are known for them. Sequencing was performed on CD4+ T cells from blood, cultured in vitro, taken before SARS-CoV-2 vaccination. The receptors come from a human donor who had recovered from COVID-19. Each CDR3 is given with its conserved first and last residue. Each record gives: CDR3 DNA, CDR3 protein, V gene, D gene, J gene, clone size. The D gene is left open where the match is weak. Part of the rows lack a size; the others show once, few, many or a class for expanded clones.

CDR3 DNA: TGTGCCAGCAGTTTCGGACAGGGGGCTGGTGAGCAGTTCTTC
CDR3 protein: CASSFGQGAGEQFF
V gene: TRBV6-2/TRBV6-3
D gene: TRBD1
J gene: TRBJ2-1
clone size: .

CDR3 DNA: TGTGCCTGGAGTGTACGAAGGGGGGGATATGGCTACACCTTC
CDR3 protein: CAWSVRRGGYGYTF
V gene: TRBV30
D gene: .
J gene: TRBJ1-2
clone size: .

CDR3 DNA: TGTGCCAGCAGCTTGATTGTTGATCAGCCCCAGCATTTT
CDR3 protein: CASSLIVDQPQHF
V gene: TRBV7-2
D gene: .
J gene: TRBJ1-5
clone size: .

CDR3 DNA: TGCAGTGCTAGAGTCCCCGCGGGACAGGGTAATTCACCCCTCCACTTT
CDR3 protein: CSARVPAGQGNSPLHF
V gene: TRBV20-1
D gene: TRBD1
J gene: TRBJ1-6
clone size: .

CDR3 DNA: TGTGCCAGCAGCTTACCGTTCCGTCCAGAGACCCAGTACTTC
CDR3 protein: CASSLPFRPETQYF
V gene: TRBV11-3
D gene: .
J gene: TRBJ2-5
clone size: .

CDR3 DNA: TGCAGTGCTAGCGGACTAGCGGGGCCCTACGAGCAGTACTTC
CDR3 protein: CSASGLAGPYEQYF
V gene: TRBV20-1
D gene: TRBD2
J gene: TRBJ2-7
clone size: .

CDR3 DNA: TGTGCCAGCAGCTCAGGACTAGCGGGAGTCACCGGGGAGCTGTTTTTT
CDR3 protein: CASSSGLAGVTGELFF
V gene: TRBV7-3
D gene: TRBD2
J gene: TRBJ2-2
clone size: .

CDR3 DNA: TGCAGCGTTGTATGGCCCGCTAACTATGGCTACACCTTC
CDR3 protein: CSVVWPANYGYTF
V gene: TRBV29-1
D gene: .
J gene: TRBJ1-2
clone size: .

CDR3 DNA: TGTGCCAGCAGTTCCGTGGGACAGAGTAACTATGGCTACACCTTC
CDR3 protein: CASSSVGQSNYGYTF
V gene: TRBV6-2/TRBV6-3
D gene: TRBD1
J gene: TRBJ1-2
clone size: few

CDR3 DNA: TGTGCCAGCAGTACAGGGGGCGCAAGCTACACCTTC
CDR3 protein: CASSTGGASYTF
V gene: TRBV12-3/TRBV12-4
D gene: TRBD1
J gene: TRBJ1-2
clone size: .